This record concerns one T cell receptor (beta chain) sequence. Researchers ran the PCR with 60 Vbeta and 13 Jbeta primers. Repertoires were generated with immunoSEQ multiplex PCR, while TCRdb's copy carries only in-frame clones and drops some. The repertoire includes some 150,000 clones, roughly 81% of them detected once, and about 12% sits in the top ten. This record comes from a study of cytomegalovirus exposure and HLA in healthy donors. Germline CDR1 is MGHRA and CDR2 is YSYEKL. This CDR3 spans 13 amino acids. J lost 10 bases, V lost 4 bases, and 8 bases had no gene match. The chain employs TRBV4-1 and TRBJ2-7, with TRBD2 matching 9 bases. The receptor comes from a woman between 50 and 59 years old in good health and CMV-seronegative. The specimen was PBMCs. The CDR3 sequence is CASSPGLARYQYF. The DNA of the CDR3 is TGCGCCAGCAGCCCAGGACTAGCGAGATACCAGTACTTC.